A selection of T cell receptor beta chains follows, all from one sample in a study of T cells after somatic rescue of genetic block. Clones were sequenced by immunoSEQ multiplex PCR, and TCRdb holds only the in-frame ones, with some missing. The repertoire holds approximately 13,000 clones, with roughly 72% as singletons. Sequencing was done on a sample of peripheral blood mononuclear cells (PBMCs). The receptors were sampled from a boy younger than 18. Each CDR3 is given with its conserved first and last residue. Rows may omit the clone size; those that give it use once, few, many or a size class.

j_gene	v_gene	abundance	CDR3aa
TRBJ1-2	TRBV28	-	CASSTGPPRNYGYTF
TRBJ1-5	TRBV6-1	-	CASSENGSNQPQHF
TRBJ2-4	TRBV18	-	CASSLETGGGNIQYF
TRBJ2-7	TRBV7-9	-	CASSRAGPSWGSYEQYF
TRBJ2-3	TRBV7-3	-	CASSLTGALLASTDTQYF
TRBJ1-2	TRBV6-5	-	CASSYSRSLIGYTF
TRBJ2-1	TRBV4-1	few	CASSQDQGTGIYNEQFF
TRBJ2-7	TRBV7-9	-	CASAGLAGLSYEQYF
TRBJ1-5	TRBV4-1	-	CASSQGAFGNQPQHF
TRBJ2-3	TRBV11-2	-	CASSLRQGPIISSTDTQYF
TRBJ1-3	TRBV9	once	CASSVAGQGGDTIYF
TRBJ2-3	TRBV10-3	few	CAISEEGTGAASDTQYF
TRBJ1-2	TRBV2	few	CASSVWTGGNGYTF
TRBJ1-2	TRBV9	-	CASSVEDNYGYTF
TRBJ2-5	TRBV28	-	CASSFSGRGQETQYF
TRBJ1-2	TRBV11-3	-	CASSSVGKGNYGYTF
TRBJ2-3	TRBV27	-	CASSLRGGWTDTQYF
TRBJ1-1	TRBV5-1	-	CASSLGTDFEAFF
TRBJ2-2	TRBV5-1	-	CASSSGREKGELFF
TRBJ2-3	TRBV15	-	CATSRPGSTDTQYF
TRBJ2-1	TRBV6-5	few	CASSLDLLAGEQFF
TRBJ1-4	TRBV28	-	CASSRAEKLFF
TRBJ2-5	TRBV6-5	once	CASSYLEGQETQYF